The T cell receptor beta chain under discussion was sequenced for a study of regulatory T cells in long-lasting Graves disease. There are many counts of this clonotype. Construction of the TCR beta libraries employed iRepertoire HTBI primers in conjunction with Arm-PCR of CDR3 regions. As processed by the authors: 62 TRBV and about 15 TRBJ segments were identified across samples. TCRdb called the multiplex PCR reads again in MiXCR, with one record for every CDR3 protein. The V and J calls and clone size are TCRdb's, not the authors'. This table holds roughly 560,000 distinct CDR3 sequences, around 12% found once. The sample's time point: newly diagnosed GD, antithyroid drugs for less than 3 months. Generation of the TCR library employed RNA extracted from PBMCs. An endocrinology department in Xi'an, China, recruited the patients. These data were also reused for a study on T cells in Graves' hyperthyroidism and ophthalmopathy. That report adds: The TCR CDR3 was amplified in a first-round RT-PCR using the HTBI primer set.

Material: peripheral blood mononuclear cells (PBMCs), obtained at new diagnosis, from a patient treated with antithyroid drugs. This receptor was obtained from a woman aged 25-40 years with Graves disease.

CDR3 protein: CASRRRGGTDTQYF. DNA for the CDR3: TGTGCCAGCAGGCGAAGAGGGGGCACAGATACGCAGTATTTT. V and J are TRBV28 and TRBJ2-3; D tentatively reads TRBD1 or TRBD2 (5 bases each). V was cut by 6 bases and J by 1 base, with 11 bases left in between. Germline values: CDR1 MDHEN, CDR2 SYDVKM. This CDR3 contains 14 residues.